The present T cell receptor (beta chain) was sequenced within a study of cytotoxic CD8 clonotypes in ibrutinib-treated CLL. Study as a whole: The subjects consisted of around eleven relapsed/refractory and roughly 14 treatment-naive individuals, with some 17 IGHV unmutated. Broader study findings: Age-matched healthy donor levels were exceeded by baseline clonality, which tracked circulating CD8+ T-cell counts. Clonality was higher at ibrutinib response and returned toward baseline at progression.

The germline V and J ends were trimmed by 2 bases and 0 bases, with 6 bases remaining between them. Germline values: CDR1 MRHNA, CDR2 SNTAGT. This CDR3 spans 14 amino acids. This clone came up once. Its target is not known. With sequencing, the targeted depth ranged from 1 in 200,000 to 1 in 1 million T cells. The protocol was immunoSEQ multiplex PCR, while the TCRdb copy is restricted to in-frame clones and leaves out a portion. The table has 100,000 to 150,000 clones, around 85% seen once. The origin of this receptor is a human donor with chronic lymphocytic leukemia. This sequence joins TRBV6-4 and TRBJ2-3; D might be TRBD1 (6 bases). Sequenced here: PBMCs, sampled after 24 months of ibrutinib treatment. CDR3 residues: CASSDTGSTDTQYF. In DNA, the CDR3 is TGTGCCAGCAGTGACACAGGGAGCACAGATACGCAGTATTTT.